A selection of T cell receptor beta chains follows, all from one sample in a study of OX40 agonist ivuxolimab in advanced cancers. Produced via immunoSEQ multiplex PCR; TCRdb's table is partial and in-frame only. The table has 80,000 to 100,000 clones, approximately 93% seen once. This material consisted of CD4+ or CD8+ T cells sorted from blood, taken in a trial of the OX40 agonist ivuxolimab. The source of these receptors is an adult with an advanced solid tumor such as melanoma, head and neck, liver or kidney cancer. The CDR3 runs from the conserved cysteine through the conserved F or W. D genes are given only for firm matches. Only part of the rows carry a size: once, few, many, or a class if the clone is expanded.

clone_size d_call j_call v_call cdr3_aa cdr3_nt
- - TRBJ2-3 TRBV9 CASSVSTDTQYF TGTGCCAGCAGCGTAAGCACAGATACGCAGTATTTT
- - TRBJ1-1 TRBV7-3 CASSLLVGVSEAFF TGTGCCAGCAGCTTATTGGTCGGGGTCTCTGAAGCTTTCTTT
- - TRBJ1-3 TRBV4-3 CASSQRQADSGNTIYF TGCGCCAGCAGCCAAAGGCAGGCCGACTCTGGAAACACCATATATTTT
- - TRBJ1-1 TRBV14 CASSLGHLYGEAFF TGTGCCAGCAGCCTAGGACACCTATATGGTGAAGCTTTCTTT
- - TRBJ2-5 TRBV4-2 CASSQVKGGETQYF TGTGCCAGCAGCCAAGTAAAAGGCGGGGAGACCCAGTACTTC
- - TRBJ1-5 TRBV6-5 CASRKGGDNQPQHF TGTGCCAGCAGGAAGGGAGGGGACAATCAGCCCCAGCATTTT
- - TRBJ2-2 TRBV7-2 CASSFYITGELFF TGTGCCAGCAGCTTCTATATCACCGGGGAGCTGTTTTTT
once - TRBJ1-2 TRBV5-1 CASSGPQVGYGYTF TGCGCCAGCAGCGGGCCCCAGGTGGGCTATGGCTACACCTTC
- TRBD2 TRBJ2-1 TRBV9 CASSARTGTSGYNEQFF TGTGCCAGCAGCGCCCGGACCGGGACTAGCGGGTACAATGAGCAGTTCTTC
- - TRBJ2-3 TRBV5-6 CASSLFYSTDTQYF TGTGCCAGCAGCTTGTTTTACAGCACAGATACGCAGTATTTT
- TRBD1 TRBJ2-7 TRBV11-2 CASSRQGREQYF TGTGCCAGCAGCAGACAGGGAAGGGAGCAGTACTTC
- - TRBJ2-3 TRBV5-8 CASSLGGAADTQYF TGTGCCAGCAGCTTGGGGGGCGCGGCGGATACGCAGTATTTT
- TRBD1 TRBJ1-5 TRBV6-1 CASSPGQGGQPQHF TGTGCCAGCAGTCCGGGACAGGGGGGACAGCCCCAGCATTTT
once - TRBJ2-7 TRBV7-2 CASSLRSVGGEVQYEQYF TGTGCCAGCAGCTTACGGAGTGTTGGCGGGGAGGTTCAATACGAGCAGTACTTC
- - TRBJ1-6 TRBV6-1 CASSDPSYNSPLHF TGTGCCAGCAGTGACCCCTCCTATAATTCACCCCTCCACTTT
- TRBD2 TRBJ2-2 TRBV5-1 CASSLVGGYTGELFF TGCGCCAGCAGCTTGGTCGGGGGGTACACCGGGGAGCTGTTTTTT
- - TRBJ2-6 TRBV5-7 CASSLEGLSGANVLTF TGTGCCAGCAGCTTGGAAGGCCTCTCTGGGGCCAACGTCCTGACTTTC
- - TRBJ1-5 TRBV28 CASLPLGVGNQPQHF TGTGCCAGCCTACCGTTAGGCGTTGGCAATCAGCCCCAGCATTTT
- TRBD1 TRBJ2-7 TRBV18 CASSPRTGSDEQYF TGTGCCAGCTCACCCAGGACAGGGTCGGACGAGCAGTACTTC
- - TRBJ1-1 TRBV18 CASSPVIVGETEAFF TGTGCCAGCTCACCAGTAATCGTCGGGGAAACTGAAGCTTTCTTT
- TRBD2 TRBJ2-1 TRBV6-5 CASKSRAGGYNEQFF TGTGCCAGCAAAAGTCGGGCGGGGGGCTACAATGAGCAGTTCTTC
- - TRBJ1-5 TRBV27 CASSSHNQPQHF TGTGCCAGCAGTTCCCACAATCAGCCCCAGCATTTT
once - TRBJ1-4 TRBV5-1 CASSLVADDEKLFF TGCGCCAGCAGCTTGGTGGCGGACGATGAAAAACTGTTTTTT
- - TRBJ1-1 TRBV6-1 CASSGIIQGSNTEAFF TGTGCCAGCAGTGGAATTATACAGGGTTCGAACACTGAAGCTTTCTTT
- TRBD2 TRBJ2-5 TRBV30 CAWSVQPGGQETQYF TGTGCCTGGAGTGTACAACCGGGGGGGCAGGAGACCCAGTACTTC
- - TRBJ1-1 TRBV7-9 CASAVGGVNTEAFF TGTGCCAGCGCAGTCGGGGGGGTGAACACTGAAGCTTTCTTT
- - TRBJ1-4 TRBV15 CATSRDIFATNEKLFF TGTGCCACCAGCAGAGATATCTTTGCAACTAATGAAAAACTGTTTTTT
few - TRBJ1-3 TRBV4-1 CASSQFPGLSGNTIYF TGCGCCAGCAGCCAGTTTCCGGGACTCTCTGGAAACACCATATATTTT
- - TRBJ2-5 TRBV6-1 CASSEKGEGTQYF TGTGCCAGCAGTGAAAAGGGTGAGGGGACCCAGTACTTC